These 29 T cell receptor beta chains originate from one sample sequenced in a study of blood T cell repertoires in COVID-19 (TCRdb year 2020). Preparation of the library involved the immunoSEQ multiplex PCR assay. TCRdb limited this immuneACCESS table to in-frame rearrangements with V and J called. A share of clones is missing; checked studies link under half to unresolved V genes, and the rest is unexplained. For this sample there are around 240,000 clones; about 90% appear just once. The top ten hold 1.2% of the sample. The sample comprised PBMCs or T cells enriched from blood (not recorded which). The receptors were gathered from a human donor in a cohort exposed to, infected with or recovered from COVID-19 (not recorded which). The donor label of this sample is uncertain.

This chain links TRBV7-8 with TRBJ1-4; weak D call: TRBD1 (6 bases). The germline gives CDR1 SGHVS, CDR2 FQNEAQ. The CDR3 consists of 13 residues. The germline V and J ends were trimmed by 8 bases and 7 bases, with 14 bases remaining between them. The CDR3 DNA follows: TGTGCCAGCGGTTACAGGGCGGGTGAAAAACTGTTTTTT. It codes for CASGYRAGEKLFF.

In this sample, this clone turned up once. The chain employs TRBV25-1 and TRBJ1-1; 7 bases map to TRBD1. CDR1 is MGHDK, CDR2 SYGVNS, per germline. Losses at the gene ends were 6 bases for V and 11 bases for J; bases not matched to a gene: 6. The CDR3 covers 11 residues. The CDR3: CASSDRVLAFF. CDR3 in DNA: TGTGCCAGCAGCGACAGGGTGTTGGCTTTCTTT.

The chain recombines TRBV5-4 with TRBJ1-2, with TRBD1 matching 9 bases. V lost 4 bases, J lost 4 bases, and 5 bases stayed unmatched. This CDR3 region has 14 residues. Per the germline V gene, CDR1 is SGHNT and CDR2 is YYREEE (reference sequence). The CDR3 reads CASSRTGEGYGYTF. In nucleotides, the CDR3 is TGTGCCAGCAGCCGGACAGGGGAGGGCTATGGCTACACCTTC.

CDR3 DNA: TGCAGTGCTACCCAGGGGGGTGAAGCTTTCTTT. It translates to CSATQGGEAFF. The genes are TRBV20-1 and TRBJ1-1; 7 nucleotides agree with TRBD1. The CDR3 runs to 11 residues. V was clipped by 4 bases and J by 7 bases; unmatched bases: 3. The V gene's germline CDR1 is DFQATT and CDR2 SNEGSKA (reference sequence).

The chain carries TRBV7-3 and TRBJ2-5; TRBD1 matches at 7 bases. In germline, CDR1 is SGHTA, CDR2 FQGTGA. With V trimmed by 5 bases and J by 3 bases, 6 bases remained unmatched. This CDR3 has 14 amino acids. The CDR3 DNA reads TGTGCCAGCAGCCCGGCCGGGACAGAAGAGACCCAGTACTTC. Translated: CASSPAGTEETQYF.

The rearrangement uses TRBV4-1 and TRBJ1-1; D might be TRBD1 (5 bases). Germline V CDR1 and CDR2: MGHRA, YSYEKL. Trimming took 1 base from V and 0 from J, leaving 9 bases between them. The CDR3 has 15 amino acids. In DNA form, the CDR3 reads TGCGCCAGCAGCCAAGTCCCAGGGATGAACACTGAAGCTTTCTTT. It codes for CASSQVPGMNTEAFF.

The V gene is TRBV2, the J gene TRBJ1-3; D gene unclear. V shed 2 bases and J shed 2 bases, with 10 bases lying between them. Germline V gene data show CDR1 as SNHLY and CDR2 as FYNNEI. This CDR3 spans 15 amino acids. In DNA form, the CDR3 reads TGTGCCAGCAGTGAACGGGGTAGCGCTGGAAACACCATATATTTT. This gives the protein CASSERGSAGNTIYF.

This chain links TRBV4-2 with TRBJ2-4; D possibly corresponds to TRBD2 (5 bases). The CDR3 length is 18 residues. In germline, CDR1 is LGHNA, CDR2 YNFKEQ. V lost 3 bases and J lost 1, with 19 bases in between. The DNA of the CDR3 is TGTGCCAGCAGCCAGGACTTGCCGCTAATGGTGGCCAAAAACATTCAGTACTTC. It codes for CASSQDLPLMVAKNIQYF.

This clone was picked up one time. The gene calls are TRBV7-9 and TRBJ2-1, with 7 bases lining up with TRBD2. From germline, CDR1 is SEHNR and CDR2 FQNEAQ (reference sequence). J was trimmed by 6 bases and V by 6 bases; bases with no gene match: 14. This CDR3 has 16 residues. As DNA, the CDR3 is TGTGCCAGCAGAGACAATAGCGGGCGGCCGCGCAATGAGCAGTTCTTC. This gives the protein CASRDNSGRPRNEQFF.

The chain couples TRBV19 to TRBJ1-3; no clear D. Germline-derived CDR1 and CDR2 are LNHDA and SQIVND (reference sequence). The CDR3 totals 16 residues. V was clipped by 4 bases and J by 0 bases, with 13 bases between them. CDR3 in amino acids: CASSTGFVGSGNTIYF. DNA of the CDR3: TGTGCCAGTAGTACGGGGTTCGTCGGCTCTGGAAACACCATATATTTT.

This chain links TRBV6-6 with TRBJ1-1; 7 bases line up with TRBD1. V gave up 5 bases and J gave up 4 bases; unmatched junction bases: 7. CDR1 is MNHNY and CDR2 is SVGAGI in the germline V gene (reference sequence). The CDR3 spans 14 residues. The CDR3 here is CASSTDQGVTEAFF. CDR3 coding DNA: TGTGCCAGCAGTACCGACCAGGGGGTCACTGAAGCTTTCTTT.

This chain joins TRBV5-1 and TRBJ2-2; a weak D match, TRBD1 (6 bases). The CDR3 covers 16 residues. The V end lost 0 bases, the J end lost 4 bases, and 13 bases lay between the germline ends. Germline CDR1 reads SGHRS; CDR2 reads YFSETQ. CDR3 coding DNA: TGCGCCAGCAGCTTGGTTTTAGGGGGAAGCACCGGGGAGCTGTTTTTT. This sequence encodes CASSLVLGGSTGELFF. Filled out from reference TRBV5-1 and TRBJ2-2, the complete variable domain reads KAGVTQTPRYLIKTRGQQVTLSCSPISGHRSVSWYQQTPGQGLQFLFEYFSETQRNKGNFPGRFSGRQFSNSRSEMNVSTLELGDSALYLCASSLVLGGSTGELFFGEGSRLTVL.

This clone was seen once. This sequence joins TRBV12-3 or TRBV12-4 and TRBJ2-3, with D perhaps TRBD2 (6 bases). V was trimmed by 8 bases and J by 0 bases, leaving 9 bases between them. This CDR3 spans 13 amino acids. The CDR3 spells CASRDFSTDTQYF. The DNA for the CDR3 is TGTGCCAGCCGGGACTTTAGCACAGATACGCAGTATTTT.

This chain uses TRBV5-1 with TRBJ1-4; the D gene is possibly TRBD1 (6 bases). Germline CDR1 reads SGHRS; CDR2 reads YFSETQ. The CDR3 spans 14 residues. V dropped 3 bases and J dropped 5 bases, with 11 bases sitting between them. This CDR3 reads CASSSDSSNEKLFF. The DNA for the CDR3 is TGCGCCAGCAGCTCGGACAGCTCGAATGAAAAACTGTTTTTT. Based on the CDR3 plus reference TRBV5-1 and TRBJ1-4, the full variable domain is KAGVTQTPRYLIKTRGQQVTLSCSPISGHRSVSWYQQTPGQGLQFLFEYFSETQRNKGNFPGRFSGRQFSNSRSEMNVSTLELGDSALYLCASSSDSSNEKLFFGSGTQLSVL.

The chain recombines TRBV7-2 with TRBJ1-1; the match to TRBD1 covers 10 bases. This CDR3 spans 13 amino acids. The germline V gene has CDR1 SGHTA and CDR2 FQGNSA. The V gene end was trimmed by 5 bases and the J gene end by 4 bases; junction bases not matched to a gene: 1. The CDR3: CASSGDRGTEAFF. The DNA for the CDR3 is TGTGCCAGCAGCGGGGACAGGGGCACTGAAGCTTTCTTT. Full variable domain (missing parts from reference TRBV7-2 and TRBJ1-1): GAGVSQSPSNKVTEKGKDVELRCDPISGHTALYWYRQSLGQGLEFLIYFQGNSAPDKSGLPSDRFSAERTGGSVSTLTIQRTQQEDSAVYLCASSGDRGTEAFFGQGTRLTVV.

The CDR3, as DNA: TGTGCCAGTAGTATAGGGCCGACAGGGGGAGTCTCTGGGGCCAACGTCCTGACTTTC. Translated, it gives CASSIGPTGGVSGANVLTF. The chain couples TRBV19 to TRBJ2-6; TRBD1 matches at 9 bases. The germline gives CDR1 LNHDA, CDR2 SQIVND (reference sequence). The CDR3 runs to 19 residues. V shed 1 base and J 0 bases; nucleotides not matched to a gene: 7.

This chain links TRBV19 with TRBJ1-4; no clear D gene. The ends were cut back, 5 bases at V and 5 bases at J, with 12 bases in the middle. This CDR3 region has 14 residues. Germline assignment: CDR1 LNHDA and CDR2 SQIVND (reference sequence). CDR3: CASSAGRTNEKLFF. DNA of the CDR3: TGTGCCAGTAGTGCCGGGAGGACGAATGAAAAACTGTTTTTT.

The rearrangement joins TRBV7-9 to TRBJ2-7; TRBD2 matches at 12 bases. This CDR3 comprises 15 residues. CDR1 and CDR2 from the germline V gene are SEHNR and FQNEAQ (reference sequence). J gave up 3 bases and V 5 bases, and 5 bases lay outside the gene matches. Here the CDR3 reads CASSPGLAGIYEQYF. The CDR3 DNA reads as TGTGCCAGCAGCCCAGGACTAGCGGGGATCTACGAGCAGTACTTC.

The chain joins TRBV29-1 to TRBJ1-5; 10 bases fit TRBD1. The CDR3 totals 14 residues. Trimming removed 4 bases from V and 3 bases from J; junction bases left unmatched: 3. The germline CDR1 and CDR2 sequences are SQVTM and ANQGSEA. The CDR3: CSVVRQGANQPQHF. The DNA of the CDR3 is TGCAGCGTTGTCAGACAGGGGGCCAATCAGCCCCAGCATTTT.

The genes are TRBV29-1 and TRBJ2-1; a weak D match, TRBD1 (6 bases). V was clipped by 4 bases and J by 9 bases, with 7 bases between them. CDR1 and CDR2 from the germline V gene are SQVTM and ANQGSEA. CDR3 size: 10 residues. The CDR3 DNA follows: TGCAGCGTTGCAGGGGTTGAGCAGTTCTTC. Its translation is CSVAGVEQFF.

The chain links TRBV4-1 to TRBJ1-3; 8 bases map to TRBD1. The V segment lost 5 bases and the J segment 4 bases; nucleotides outside the gene matches: 7. The germline V gene encodes CDR1 MGHRA and CDR2 YSYEKL. The CDR3 sequence is 15 residues long. CDR3 coding DNA: TGCGCCAGCAGCGCCCCAGGGGGCTCCGGAAACACCATATATTTT. This encodes CASSAPGGSGNTIYF.

The rearrangement links TRBV5-4 to TRBJ1-2; 7 nucleotides agree with TRBD1. The CDR3 runs to 17 residues. Germline CDR1 and CDR2: SGHNT and YYREEE (reference sequence). V lost 3 bases to trimming and J lost 0 bases; unmatched junction nucleotides: 11. The CDR3 loop reads CASSSRDGTASNYGYTF. CDR3 bases: TGTGCCAGCAGCTCCCGTGATGGGACAGCTTCTAACTATGGCTACACCTTC. Filled out from reference TRBV5-4 and TRBJ1-2, the complete variable domain reads ETGVTQSPTHLIKTRGQQVTLRCSSQSGHNTVSWYQQALGQGPQFIFQYYREEENGRGNFPPRFSGLQFPNYSSELNVNALELDDSALYLCASSSRDGTASNYGYTFGSGTRLTVV.

This clone was seen a handful of times. The chain combines TRBV7-3 with TRBJ1-1; 9 nucleotides match TRBD1. V lost 5 bases, J lost 0 bases, and 7 bases stayed unmatched. Per germline, CDR1 SGHTA and CDR2 FQGTGA. This CDR3 is 16 amino acids long. This CDR3 reads CASSPANRGLNTEAFF. CDR3 sequence (DNA): TGTGCCAGCAGCCCAGCCAACAGGGGGCTGAACACTGAAGCTTTCTTT.

This chain joins TRBV11-2 and TRBJ2-3; 11 positions match TRBD2. This CDR3 has 17 residues. Germline CDR1 SGHAT, CDR2 FQNNGV. V trimming: 4 bases; J trimming: 0 bases; junction bases outside the gene matches: 6. This CDR3 reads CASSSLTSGASTDTQYF. Here the CDR3 DNA reads TGTGCCAGCAGCTCGCTGACTAGCGGGGCCAGCACAGATACGCAGTATTTT.

The chain links TRBV2 to TRBJ1-4, with 8 bases identical to TRBD1. Germline CDR1 reads SNHLY; CDR2 reads FYNNEI. The V and J ends lost 6 bases and 7 bases, in that order; junction bases with no gene match: 7. The CDR3 has 14 residues. The CDR3 is CASRGTGASEKLFF. Written as DNA, the CDR3 is TGTGCCAGCAGGGGGACAGGAGCGAGTGAAAAACTGTTTTTT.

This rearrangement joins TRBV7-6 to TRBJ2-7; possible D gene TRBD2, 6 bases. The V end lost 5 bases, the J end lost 1 base, and 15 bases lay between the germline ends. Germline-derived CDR1 and CDR2 are SGHVS and FNYEAQ. The CDR3 has 15 amino acids. The CDR3 sequence is CASSQSAGSSYEQYF. The CDR3 DNA is TGTGCCAGCAGCCAAAGCGCGGGGTCATCCTACGAGCAGTACTTC.

This chain uses TRBV5-1 with TRBJ2-3, with TRBD2 matching 13 bases. The CDR3 is made up of 16 amino acids. V was pared by 2 bases and J by 7 bases, with 7 bases of the junction left unmatched. From germline, CDR1 is SGHRS and CDR2 YFSETQ. The CDR3 region is CASSFGGTSGEHTQYF. Here the CDR3 DNA reads TGCGCCAGCAGCTTTGGAGGGACTAGCGGGGAACATACGCAGTATTTT.

The rearrangement uses TRBV6-6 and TRBJ2-7, with D unclear. This CDR3 has 13 residues. Germline-derived CDR1 and CDR2 are MNHNY and SVGAGI (reference sequence). The V end was cut by 7 bases, the J end by 2 bases, with 12 bases between. CDR3 protein: CASTETTPYEQYF. CDR3 DNA sequence: TGTGCCAGCACGGAAACTACCCCCTACGAGCAGTACTTC.

The chain employs TRBV18 and TRBJ2-7, with no clear D. The germline V gene encodes CDR1 KGHSH and CDR2 LQKENI. This CDR3 contains 14 residues. V was cut by 3 bases and J by 1 base, with 10 bases left in between. Here the CDR3 reads CASSPDTESYEQYF. CDR3 DNA: TGTGCCAGCTCACCTGACACAGAGTCCTACGAGCAGTACTTC.